This record covers a single T cell receptor beta chain. Original methodology: It was from reference gene primer amplification that nucleated cell counts were estimated. Sequenced by immunoSEQ multiplex PCR; TCRdb stores in-frame clones only, minus some. V and J calls and clone size come straight from that table; D and trimming were deduced from the DNA. This table has approximately 220,000 clones, over 75% appearing once. Germline-derived CDR1 and CDR2 are ENHRY and SYGVKD. The CDR3 length is 13 residues. V dropped 4 bases and J dropped 8; count of bases not matched to a gene: 5. This entry comes from a study of blood T cell repertoires in COVID-19. Study background: Both acute and convalescent COVID-19 samples were obtained from the United States, Italy and Spain.

This study enrolled people aged about 18 to 100 from about two dozen US geographic areas. Cohort placement rested on clinical history that participants reported themselves. Sequences were obtained from PBMCs or T cells enriched from blood (not recorded which). The origin of this receptor is a woman in her forties with acute COVID-19. The chain employs TRBV10-3 and TRBJ1-2; TRBD1 matches at 9 bases. The CDR3 is CAISGDRADGYTF. CDR3 nucleotides: TGTGCCATCAGTGGGGACAGGGCGGACGGCTACACCTTC.